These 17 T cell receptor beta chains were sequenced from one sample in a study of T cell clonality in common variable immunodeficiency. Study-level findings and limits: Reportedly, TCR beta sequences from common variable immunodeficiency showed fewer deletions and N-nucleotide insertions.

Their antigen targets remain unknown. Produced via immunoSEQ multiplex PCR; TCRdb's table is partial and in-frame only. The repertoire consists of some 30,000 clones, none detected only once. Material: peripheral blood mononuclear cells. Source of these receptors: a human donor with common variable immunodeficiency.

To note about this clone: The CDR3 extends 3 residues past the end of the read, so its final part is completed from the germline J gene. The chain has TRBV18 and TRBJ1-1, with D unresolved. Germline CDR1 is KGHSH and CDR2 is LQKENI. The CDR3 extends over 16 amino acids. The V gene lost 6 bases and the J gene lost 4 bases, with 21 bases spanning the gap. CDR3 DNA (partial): TGTGCCAGCTCCGGAACGATCCGGGGAATGGGCACTGAA. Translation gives CASSGTIRGMGTE. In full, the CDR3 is CASSGTIRGMGTEAFF.

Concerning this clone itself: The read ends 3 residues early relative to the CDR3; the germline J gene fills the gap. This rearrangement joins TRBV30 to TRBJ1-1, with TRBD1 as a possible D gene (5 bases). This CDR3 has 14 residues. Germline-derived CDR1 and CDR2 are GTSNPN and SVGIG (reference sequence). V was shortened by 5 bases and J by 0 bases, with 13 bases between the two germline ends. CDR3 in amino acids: CAWWGPRMNTEAFF. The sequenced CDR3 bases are TGTGCCTGGTGGGGCCCGAGAATGAACACTGAA.

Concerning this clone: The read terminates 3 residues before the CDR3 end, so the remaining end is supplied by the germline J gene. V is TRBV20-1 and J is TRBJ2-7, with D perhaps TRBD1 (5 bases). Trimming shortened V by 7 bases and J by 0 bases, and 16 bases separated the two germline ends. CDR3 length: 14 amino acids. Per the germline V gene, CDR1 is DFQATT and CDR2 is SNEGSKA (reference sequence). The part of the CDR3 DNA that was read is TGCAGTGTATGGGGCCGTTTTAGCTCCTACGAG. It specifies CSVWGRFSSYE. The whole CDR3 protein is CSVWGRFSSYEQYF.

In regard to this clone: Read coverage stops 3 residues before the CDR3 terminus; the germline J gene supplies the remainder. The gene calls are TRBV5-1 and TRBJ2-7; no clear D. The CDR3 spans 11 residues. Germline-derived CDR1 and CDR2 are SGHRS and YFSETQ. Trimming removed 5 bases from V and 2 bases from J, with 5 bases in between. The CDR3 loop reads CASRQTYEQYF. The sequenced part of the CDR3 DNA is TGCGCCAGCAGGCAGACCTACGAG.

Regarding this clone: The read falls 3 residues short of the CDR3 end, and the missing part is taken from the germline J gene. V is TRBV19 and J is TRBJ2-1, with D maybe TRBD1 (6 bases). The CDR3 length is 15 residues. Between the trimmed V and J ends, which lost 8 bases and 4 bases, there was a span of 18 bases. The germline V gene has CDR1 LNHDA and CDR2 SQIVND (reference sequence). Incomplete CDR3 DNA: TGTGCCAGTTCGTCCACAGGGCAGGGGTACAATGAG. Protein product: CASSSTGQGYNE. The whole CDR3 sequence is CASSSTGQGYNEQFF.

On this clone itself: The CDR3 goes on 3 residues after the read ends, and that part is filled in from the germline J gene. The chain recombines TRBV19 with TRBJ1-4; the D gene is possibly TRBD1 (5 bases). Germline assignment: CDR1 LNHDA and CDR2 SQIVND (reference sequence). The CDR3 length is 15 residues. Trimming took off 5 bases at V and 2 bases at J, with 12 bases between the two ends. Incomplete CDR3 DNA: TGTGCCAGTAGTGGTCTAAGGGGCACTAATGAAAAA. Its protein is CASSGLRGTNEK. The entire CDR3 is CASSGLRGTNEKLFF. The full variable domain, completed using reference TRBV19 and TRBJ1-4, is DGGITQSPKYLFRKEGQNVTLSCEQNLNHDAMYWYRQDPGQGLRLIYYSQIVNDFQKGDIAEGYSVSREKKESFPLTVTSAQKNPTAFYLCASSGLRGTNEKLFFGSGTQLSVL.

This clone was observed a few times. Here the CDR3 reads CASSQLGQPYNEQFF. Incomplete CDR3 DNA: TGTGCCAGCTCACAGTTGGGACAACCATACAATGAG. This chain joins TRBV18 and TRBJ2-1; a weak D match, TRBD1 (6 bases). The read falls 3 residues short of the CDR3 end, and the missing part is taken from the germline J gene. Trimming took 4 bases from V and 4 from J, leaving 14 bases between them. CDR1 and CDR2 (germline): KGHSH, LQKENI. There are 15 residues in the CDR3.

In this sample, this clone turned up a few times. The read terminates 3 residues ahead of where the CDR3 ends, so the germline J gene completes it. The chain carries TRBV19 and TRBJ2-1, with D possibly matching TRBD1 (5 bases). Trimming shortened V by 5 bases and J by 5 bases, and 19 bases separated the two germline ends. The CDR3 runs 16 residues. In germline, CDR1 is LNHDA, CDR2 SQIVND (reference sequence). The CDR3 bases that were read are TGTGCCAGTAGTTCACTCCGACAGCTTTCTAACAATGAG. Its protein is CASSSLRQLSNNE. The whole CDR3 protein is CASSSLRQLSNNEQFF.

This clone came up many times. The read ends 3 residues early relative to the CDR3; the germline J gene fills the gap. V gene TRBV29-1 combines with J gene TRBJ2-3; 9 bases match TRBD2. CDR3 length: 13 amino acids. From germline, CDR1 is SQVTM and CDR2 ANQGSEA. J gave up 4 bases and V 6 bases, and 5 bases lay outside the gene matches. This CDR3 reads CSVSAGGADTQYF. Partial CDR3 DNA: TGCAGCGTCTCAGCGGGGGGCGCAGATACG.

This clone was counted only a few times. Incomplete CDR3 DNA: TGTGCCAGTAGTATAGGTTTTCAGGCAGGGGGTTCACCC. Amino acid sequence: CASSIGFQAGGSP. The entire CDR3 reads CASSIGFQAGGSPLHF. J is TRBJ1-6 and V is TRBV19, with 7 bases identical to TRBD1. The read halts 3 residues ahead of the CDR3 end, with the missing end drawn from the germline J gene. From germline, CDR1 is LNHDA and CDR2 SQIVND (reference sequence). Trimming took 1 base from V and 9 from J; bases not matched to a gene: 9. The CDR3 sequence is 16 residues long.

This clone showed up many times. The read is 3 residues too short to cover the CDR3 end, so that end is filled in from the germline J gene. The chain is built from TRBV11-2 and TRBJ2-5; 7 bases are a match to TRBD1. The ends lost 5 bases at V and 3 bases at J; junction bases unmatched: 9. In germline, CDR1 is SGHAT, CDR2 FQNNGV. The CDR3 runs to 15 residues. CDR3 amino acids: CASSPARGREETQYF. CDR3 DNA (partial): TGTGCCAGCAGCCCCGCGAGGGGGCGGGAAGAGACC.

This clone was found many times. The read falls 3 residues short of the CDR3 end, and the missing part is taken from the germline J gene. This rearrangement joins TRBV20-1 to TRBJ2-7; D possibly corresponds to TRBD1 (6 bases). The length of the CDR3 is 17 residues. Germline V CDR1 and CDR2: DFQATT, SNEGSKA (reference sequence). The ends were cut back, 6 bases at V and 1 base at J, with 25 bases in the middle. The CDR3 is CSAPVHPRTAYSYEQYF. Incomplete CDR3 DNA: TGCAGTGCCCCAGTACATCCAAGGACAGCTTATTCCTACGAG.

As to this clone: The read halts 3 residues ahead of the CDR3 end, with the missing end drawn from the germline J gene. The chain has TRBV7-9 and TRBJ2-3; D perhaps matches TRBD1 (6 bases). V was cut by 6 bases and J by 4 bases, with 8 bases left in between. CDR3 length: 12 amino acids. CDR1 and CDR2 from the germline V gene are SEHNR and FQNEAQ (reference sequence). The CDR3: CASRNRADTQYF. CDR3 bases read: TGTGCCAGCAGGAACAGGGCAGATACG.

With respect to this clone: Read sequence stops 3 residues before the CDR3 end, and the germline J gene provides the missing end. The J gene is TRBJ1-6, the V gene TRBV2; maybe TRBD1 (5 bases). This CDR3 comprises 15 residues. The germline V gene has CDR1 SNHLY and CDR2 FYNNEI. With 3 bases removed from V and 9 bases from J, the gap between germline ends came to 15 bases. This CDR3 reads CASSEWEGHSSPLHF. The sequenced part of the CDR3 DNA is TGTGCCAGCAGTGAGTGGGAGGGGCATAGTTCACCC.

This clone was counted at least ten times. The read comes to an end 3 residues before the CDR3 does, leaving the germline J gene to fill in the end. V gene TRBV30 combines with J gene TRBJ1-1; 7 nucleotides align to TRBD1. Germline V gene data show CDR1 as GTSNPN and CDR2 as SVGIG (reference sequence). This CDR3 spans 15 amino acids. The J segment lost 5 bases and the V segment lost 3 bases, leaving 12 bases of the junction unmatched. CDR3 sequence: CAWRANRQGGTEAFF. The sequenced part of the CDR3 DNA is TGTGCCTGGAGAGCTAACCGACAGGGAGGAACTGAA. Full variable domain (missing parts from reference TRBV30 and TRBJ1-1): SQTIHQWPATLVQPVGSPLSLECTVEGTSNPNLYWYRQAAGRGLQLLFYSVGIGQISSEVPQNLSASRPQDRQFILSSKKLLLSDSGFYLCAWRANRQGGTEAFFGQGTRLTVV.

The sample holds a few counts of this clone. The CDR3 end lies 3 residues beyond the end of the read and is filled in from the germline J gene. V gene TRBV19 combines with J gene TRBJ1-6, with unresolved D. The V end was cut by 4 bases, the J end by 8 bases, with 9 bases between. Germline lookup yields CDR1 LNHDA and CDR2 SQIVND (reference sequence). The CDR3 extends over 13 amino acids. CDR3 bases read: TGTGCCAGTAGTAATATTCAGGATTCACCC. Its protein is CASSNIQDSP. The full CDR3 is CASSNIQDSPLHF.

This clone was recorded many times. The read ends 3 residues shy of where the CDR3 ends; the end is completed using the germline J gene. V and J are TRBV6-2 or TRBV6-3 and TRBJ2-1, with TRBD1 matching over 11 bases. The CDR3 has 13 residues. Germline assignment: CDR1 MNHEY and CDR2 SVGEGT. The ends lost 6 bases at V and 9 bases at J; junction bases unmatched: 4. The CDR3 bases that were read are TGTGCCAGCAGCACCGGGACAGGGGGTGAG. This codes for CASSTGTGGE. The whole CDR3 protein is CASSTGTGGEQFF.